Only a few counts were recorded for the clone carrying this T cell receptor beta chain. The ends were cut back, 4 bases at V and 4 bases at J, with 13 bases in the middle. The CDR3 spans 14 residues. Germline CDR1 and CDR2: SGHTA and FQGNSA. The data were taken from a study of memory CD4+ T cells and cytomegalovirus serostatus. The sort gate was single viable CD3+CD4+CD8-CD45RO+ cells for memory CD4+ T cells. Data came from immunoSEQ multiplex PCR; TCRdb stores just in-frame clones and leaves some out. The data hold about 50,000 clones, with around 77% observed a single time. The sequenced sample was memory CD4+ T cells from blood. The sequence was collected from an adult in good health and CMV-seronegative. V is TRBV7-2 and J is TRBJ1-2; D is ambiguous. CDR3 DNA sequence: TGTGCCAGCAGCTCCCTGTCGACGATCTATGGCTACACCTTC. As protein: CASSSLSTIYGYTF.